This TCR beta chain was sequenced during a study of OX40 agonist ivuxolimab in advanced cancers. The CDR3 runs to 17 residues. CDR1 LNHNV and CDR2 YYDKDF come from the germline V gene (reference sequence). Trimming left V 0 bases short and J 0 bases short, with 12 bases between. TCRdb keeps only in-frame clones here, not all; method: immunoSEQ multiplex PCR. The profile shows tens of thousands of clones, just under 95% of them singletons. The specimen was CD4+ or CD8+ T cells sorted from blood, collected in a trial of the OX40 agonist ivuxolimab. The origin of this receptor is an adult with an advanced solid tumor such as melanoma, head and neck, liver or kidney cancer. The chain uses TRBV15 and TRBJ1-3; D is ambiguous. This CDR3 is CATSRDRENYSGNTIYF. The CDR3 DNA reads as TGTGCCACCAGCAGAGATCGCGAGAACTACTCTGGAAACACCATATATTTT.